These T cell receptor beta chains were read from a single sample in a study of tumor-infiltrating lymphocytes in oesophageal squamous cell carcinoma. One entry per CDR3 protein results from TCRdb running MiXCR on the PCR reads. This sample has 14,000 or so distinct CDR3 sequences, with approximately 50% found just once. The sample comprised esophageal tumor tissue. These receptors were collected from a male donor with esophageal squamous cell carcinoma. The CDR3 runs from the conserved cysteine through the conserved F or W. The order of the fields is D gene, J gene, clone size, V gene, CDR3 protein, CDR3 DNA. D genes are given only for firm matches. Not every row has a clone size; where given, it reads once, few, many or a size class.

d_call: NA
j_call: TRBJ1-1
clone_size: NA
v_call: TRBV7-2
cdr3_aa: CASSIQTVMNTEAFF
cdr3_nt: TGTGCCAGCAGCATTCAGACAGTGATGAACACTGAAGCTTTCTTT

d_call: NA
j_call: TRBJ2-1
clone_size: NA
v_call: TRBV7-4
cdr3_aa: CASSCPRGRWVFYNEQFF
cdr3_nt: TGTGCCAGCAGCTGCCCCAGGGGACGTTGGGTGTTCTACAATGAGCAGTTCTTC

d_call: NA
j_call: TRBJ2-1
clone_size: few
v_call: TRBV7-6
cdr3_aa: CASSPIDAGGPNEQFF
cdr3_nt: TGTGCCAGCAGCCCTATTGATGCCGGGGGTCCTAATGAGCAGTTCTTC

d_call: NA
j_call: TRBJ2-1
clone_size: many
v_call: TRBV7-9
cdr3_aa: CASSAPRGGHEQFF
cdr3_nt: TGTGCCAGCAGCGCCCCTCGGGGTGGCCATGAGCAGTTCTTC

d_call: NA
j_call: TRBJ2-1
clone_size: NA
v_call: TRBV6-1
cdr3_aa: CASSGGWGRNEQFF
cdr3_nt: TGTGCCAGCAGTGGAGGTTGGGGGCGGAATGAGCAGTTCTTC

d_call: NA
j_call: TRBJ2-3
clone_size: NA
v_call: TRBV7-2
cdr3_aa: CASSPNERDTQYF
cdr3_nt: TGTGCCAGCAGCCCCAATGAGCGAGATACGCAGTATTTT

d_call: NA
j_call: TRBJ2-2
clone_size: NA
v_call: TRBV12-3/TRBV12-4
cdr3_aa: CASSYAGELFF
cdr3_nt: TGTGCCAGCAGTTATGCCGGGGAGCTGTTTTTT

d_call: NA
j_call: TRBJ2-1
clone_size: NA
v_call: TRBV20-1
cdr3_aa: CSATEAGPGYNEQFF
cdr3_nt: TGCAGTGCAACAGAGGCAGGACCGGGGTACAATGAGCAGTTCTTC

d_call: NA
j_call: TRBJ2-3
clone_size: NA
v_call: TRBV7-2
cdr3_aa: CASSPGADTQYF
cdr3_nt: TGTGCCAGCAGCCCAGGGGCAGATACGCAGTATTTT

d_call: TRBD1
j_call: TRBJ2-7
clone_size: few
v_call: TRBV12-3/TRBV12-4
cdr3_aa: CASSPGQGVSYEQYF
cdr3_nt: TGTGCCAGCAGTCCCGGACAGGGGGTCTCCTACGAGCAGTACTTC

d_call: NA
j_call: TRBJ2-3
clone_size: NA
v_call: TRBV7-2
cdr3_aa: CASSFDRFTDTQYF
cdr3_nt: TGTGCCAGCAGCTTTGACAGGTTCACAGATACGCAGTATTTT

d_call: NA
j_call: TRBJ2-2
clone_size: NA
v_call: TRBV7-4
cdr3_aa: CASSENRGAHTGELFF
cdr3_nt: TGTGCCAGCAGCGAAAACCGGGGGGCTCACACCGGGGAGCTGTTTTTT

d_call: TRBD1
j_call: TRBJ2-5
clone_size: few
v_call: TRBV7-2
cdr3_aa: CASSLGPGGETQYF
cdr3_nt: TGTGCCAGCAGCTTAGGCCCAGGGGGAGAGACCCAGTACTTC

d_call: TRBD1
j_call: TRBJ2-7
clone_size: medium-sized
v_call: TRBV7-6
cdr3_aa: CASSRDRGYEQYF
cdr3_nt: TGTGCCAGCAGCAGGGACAGGGGATACGAGCAGTACTTC

d_call: NA
j_call: TRBJ2-1
clone_size: NA
v_call: TRBV6-5
cdr3_aa: CASSVSLGLYSYNEQFF
cdr3_nt: TGTGCCAGCAGTGTATCTTTAGGACTCTATTCCTACAATGAGCAGTTCTTC

d_call: NA
j_call: TRBJ2-5
clone_size: many
v_call: TRBV4-3
cdr3_aa: CASSQELARVETQYF
cdr3_nt: TGCGCCAGCAGCCAAGAATTAGCGAGGGTGGAGACCCAGTACTTC

d_call: NA
j_call: TRBJ2-1
clone_size: large
v_call: TRBV7-6
cdr3_aa: CASSLGAGNRDEQFF
cdr3_nt: TGTGCCAGCAGCTTAGGGGCCGGAAATAGGGATGAGCAGTTCTTC

d_call: TRBD2
j_call: TRBJ2-1
clone_size: NA
v_call: TRBV20-1
cdr3_aa: CSARASGSLSYNEQFF
cdr3_nt: TGCAGTGCTAGAGCTAGCGGGAGTTTATCCTACAATGAGCAGTTCTTC

d_call: NA
j_call: TRBJ1-2
clone_size: NA
v_call: TRBV7-2
cdr3_aa: CASSLGLGDYGYTF
cdr3_nt: TGTGCCAGCAGCTTAGGGTTGGGGGACTATGGCTACACCTTC

d_call: TRBD2
j_call: TRBJ2-5
clone_size: once
v_call: TRBV7-6
cdr3_aa: CASSLTSGGETQYF
cdr3_nt: TGTGCTAGCAGCTTGACTAGCGGGGGAGAGACCCAGTACTTC

d_call: NA
j_call: TRBJ2-3
clone_size: NA
v_call: TRBV20-1
cdr3_aa: CSAQEQGRTDTQYF
cdr3_nt: TGCAGTGCTCAGGAACAGGGTAGGACAGATACGCAGTATTTT

d_call: TRBD1
j_call: TRBJ1-1
clone_size: NA
v_call: TRBV20-1
cdr3_aa: CSATEGAWSYNEQFF
cdr3_nt: TGCAGTGCTACCGAGGGGGCCTGGTCCTACAATGAGCAGTTCTTT

d_call: TRBD1
j_call: TRBJ2-1
clone_size: NA
v_call: TRBV11-2
cdr3_aa: CASSTGQGIYNEQFF
cdr3_nt: TGTGCCAGCAGCACGGGACAGGGGATTTACAATGAGCAGTTCTTC

d_call: TRBD1
j_call: TRBJ2-7
clone_size: NA
v_call: TRBV28
cdr3_aa: CASSLLGTAYYEQYF
cdr3_nt: TGTGCCAGCAGTTTATTGGGGACAGCTTACTACGAGCAGTACTTC

d_call: NA
j_call: TRBJ2-5
clone_size: NA
v_call: TRBV7-3
cdr3_aa: CASSPAGKEETQYF
cdr3_nt: TGTGCCAGCAGCCCCGCCGGGAAGGAAGAGACCCAGTACTTC